Sequencing of this T cell receptor beta chain was carried out in a study of blood T cells in healthy people across ages. Points from the study as a whole: A strong correlation between TCR beta diversity and naive T cell percentage was seen. Older individuals had lower TCR beta diversity per million T cells (the decline was roughly linear).

This clonotype showed up just a few times. Antigen: not known. The people who gave samples were healthy Caucasians from Russia, aged roughly 6 to 100. Together with a sample-barcoded 5' primer, a J-beta primer mix was included in a second PCR lasting roughly 6 to 12 cycles. TCRdb re-called the 5' RACE reads through MiXCR, storing one row per CDR3 protein. The sample has 600,000 or so distinct CDR3 sequences; around 21% are singletons. The CDR3 is 16 amino acids. The sequencing input was blood. The J gene is TRBJ2-5, the V gene TRBV21-1; the table's D call TRBD1 went unverified against the DNA. TRBV21-1 is termed a pseudogene. The TCR comes from a man aged 65 to 79 in good health. CDR3 residues: CASSKGDRGLLETQYF. The CDR3 nucleotides read TGTGCCAGCAGCAAAGGGGACAGGGGGTTGTTAGAGACCCAGTACTTC.